The 19 T cell receptor beta chains below all came from one sample that was sequenced in a study of blood T cell repertoires in COVID-19. TCRdb keeps only in-frame clones here, not all; method: immunoSEQ multiplex PCR. The data show roughly 180,000 clones, approximately 78% seen once. Sequencing was carried out using peripheral blood. These receptors came from an elderly woman with COVID-19, enrolled during active disease.

The rearrangement links TRBV6-1 to TRBJ2-7, with TRBD1 as a possible D gene (6 bases). Germline lookup yields CDR1 MNHNS and CDR2 SASEGT. The length of the CDR3 is 16 residues. Trimming left V 3 bases short and J 0 bases short, with 15 bases between. Here the CDR3 reads CASSDRGQTNSYEQYF. The CDR3 nucleotides read TGTGCCAGCAGTGACCGTGGACAGACAAACTCCTACGAGCAGTACTTC.

J is TRBJ2-3 and V is TRBV9; D ambiguous. V lost 0 bases to trimming and J lost 0 bases, with 5 bases between them. The length of the CDR3 is 14 residues. Germline-derived CDR1 and CDR2 are SGDLS and YYNGEE. In DNA form, the CDR3 reads TGTGCCAGCAGCGTAGAAATAAGCACAGATACGCAGTATTTT. Protein sequence: CASSVEISTDTQYF.

V gene TRBV4-2 combines with J gene TRBJ2-7, with a possible D match to TRBD1 (8 bases). Deletions cut 1 base from V and 9 bases from J, with 19 bases between. Germline loops: CDR1 LGHNA, CDR2 YNFKEQ. This CDR3 has 15 amino acids. CDR3 sequence: CASSQGQGRGGGQYF. The CDR3 DNA reads as TGTGCCAGCAGCCAAGGACAGGGGAGGGGAGGGGGGCAGTACTTC.

This clone appeared a single time. V usage is TRBV4-3 and J usage is TRBJ1-3, with 8 bases identical to TRBD1. CDR3 length: 17 residues. Germline assignment: CDR1 LGHNA and CDR2 YSLEER. V was clipped by 6 bases and J by 4 bases; unmatched bases: 14. The CDR3 nucleotides are TGCGCCAGCAGTCACAGACTTTGGACAGGGAGGGGAAACACCATATATTTT. Translating gives CASSHRLWTGRGNTIYF.

This clone was observed a single time. The chain links TRBV7-9 to TRBJ2-5; 10 bases match TRBD1. Germline loops: CDR1 SEHNR, CDR2 FQNEAQ (reference sequence). The CDR3 sequence is 18 residues long. Unmatched junction bases numbered 13, after V lost 5 bases and J lost 1 base. CDR3 coding DNA: TGTGCCAGCAGCCCCAGACGACAGGGGGCCTCCTCCCAAGAGACCCAGTACTTC. Protein: CASSPRRQGASSQETQYF.

The V call is TRBV6-5, the J call TRBJ1-1; no firm D call. The germline gives CDR1 MNHEY, CDR2 SVGAGI. The V and J ends lost 2 bases and 1 base respectively, with 5 bases between them. The length of the CDR3 is 13 residues. The CDR3 DNA sequence: TGTGCCAGCAGTTACACAGAGAACACTGAAGCTTTCTTT. Translating it yields CASSYTENTEAFF.

This clone was picked up a small number of times. V is TRBV28 and J is TRBJ2-7; a possible D gene is TRBD2 (6 bases). V was cut by 6 bases and J by 5 bases, with 26 bases left in between. The V gene's germline CDR1 is MDHEN and CDR2 SYDVKM. The CDR3 length is 17 residues. CDR3 in amino acids: CASRIRMLSGLRNEQYF. The CDR3 coding sequence is TGTGCCAGCAGGATTAGAATGTTAAGCGGGTTACGGAACGAGCAGTACTTC. Drawing the rest from reference TRBV28 and TRBJ2-7, the complete variable domain is DVKVTQSSRYLVKRTGEKVFLECVQDMDHENMFWYRQDPGLGLRLIYFSYDVKMKEKGDIPEGYSVSREKKERFSLILESASTNQTSMYLCASRIRMLSGLRNEQYFGPGTRLTVT.

This chain links TRBV13 with TRBJ1-4, with 7 bases lining up with TRBD1. The CDR3 contains 15 residues. V lost 4 bases to trimming and J lost 6 bases; unmatched junction nucleotides: 8. Germline V lookup: CDR1 PRHDT, CDR2 FYEKMQ (reference sequence). The DNA for the CDR3 is TGTGCCAGCAGCTCAGACAGGGAAGGGGATGAAAAACTGTTTTTT. Its translation is CASSSDREGDEKLFF.

Only one count was recorded for this clone. This chain joins TRBV9 and TRBJ2-3; 7 bases are shared with TRBD1. The CDR3 has 16 residues. Germline lookup yields CDR1 SGDLS and CDR2 YYNGEE. Trimming took 4 bases from V and 2 from J; bases not matched to a gene: 10. The CDR3: CASSPQLGQNTDTQYF. CDR3 DNA: TGTGCCAGCAGCCCCCAACTGGGACAGAACACAGATACGCAGTATTTT.

The J gene is TRBJ2-2, the V gene TRBV6-2 or TRBV6-3; 7 nucleotides line up with TRBD1. Trimming at V came to 0 bases and at J to 2 bases, leaving 12 bases not matched to a gene. The CDR3 contains 19 residues. Germline V gene sequence: CDR1 MNHEY, CDR2 SVGEGT. CDR3 amino acids: CASSYSGYPGQTNTGELFF. As DNA, the CDR3 is TGTGCCAGCAGTTACTCGGGGTACCCGGGACAGACTAACACCGGGGAGCTGTTTTTT.

This chain links TRBV19 with TRBJ2-3; tentatively, D is TRBD1 (5 bases). Germline values: CDR1 LNHDA, CDR2 SQIVND (reference sequence). V lost 1 base and J lost 1, with 12 bases in between. This CDR3 region has 16 residues. CDR3: CASSIAGQGGTDTQYF. CDR3 nucleotide sequence: TGTGCCAGTAGTATAGCAGGGCAGGGTGGCACAGATACGCAGTATTTT.

The chain combines TRBV9 with TRBJ1-3, with D perhaps matching TRBD1 (5 bases). The CDR3 length is 15 residues. Between the trimmed V and J ends, which lost 3 bases and 0 bases, there was a span of 10 bases. Germline CDR1 reads SGDLS; CDR2 reads YYNGEE. CDR3 loop: CASSDRQYSGNTIYF. Here the CDR3 DNA reads TGTGCCAGCAGCGACCGACAGTACTCTGGAAACACCATATATTTT.

V and J are TRBV5-4 and TRBJ1-1, with a weak D call TRBD1 (6 bases). CDR1 SGHNT and CDR2 YYREEE come from the germline V gene (reference sequence). V was trimmed by 4 bases and J by 3 bases, leaving 13 bases between them. This CDR3 region has 14 residues. CDR3 coding DNA: TGTGCCAGCAGCGCCTCACCAGGGGACACTGAAGCTTTCTTT. Protein: CASSASPGDTEAFF.

The gene calls are TRBV6-6 and TRBJ1-3; unclear D gene. Per germline, CDR1 MNHNY and CDR2 SVGAGI (reference sequence). The V gene lost 5 bases and the J gene lost 3 bases, with 14 bases spanning the gap. This CDR3 region has 15 residues. The CDR3 loop reads CASSTSLGFGNTIYF. CDR3 nucleotide sequence: TGTGCCAGCAGTACTTCATTGGGCTTTGGAAACACCATATATTTT.

The chain combines TRBV7-9 with TRBJ2-2; 8 nucleotides agree with TRBD2. The junction had 1 base not matched to a gene; V was cut back by 1 base and J by 6 bases. CDR1 SEHNR and CDR2 FQNEAQ come from the germline V gene (reference sequence). The CDR3 spans 14 residues. The CDR3 coding sequence is TGTGCCAGCAGCTTAGGGGGACTAGCCGGGGAGCTGTTTTTT. It encodes CASSLGGLAGELFF.

This chain joins TRBV19 and TRBJ1-5, with TRBD1 matching 9 bases. Trimming cost V 4 bases and J 6 bases; bases outside gene matches: 1. This CDR3 has 13 amino acids. Germline V gene sequence: CDR1 LNHDA, CDR2 SQIVND (reference sequence). The CDR3 spells CASSRTGVQPQHF. Written as DNA, the CDR3 is TGTGCCAGTAGTAGGACAGGGGTTCAGCCCCAGCATTTT.

The chain uses TRBV5-4 and TRBJ2-1; 8 bases fit TRBD1. This CDR3 contains 14 residues. Germline-derived CDR1 and CDR2 are SGHNT and YYREEE (reference sequence). V lost 3 bases, J lost 8 bases, and 7 bases stayed unmatched. The CDR3 DNA follows: TGTGCCAGCAGCTCCAGGGGGCGCTTAGATGAGCAGTTCTTC. Encoded protein: CASSSRGRLDEQFF.

This clone appeared a few times. The chain has TRBV11-2 and TRBJ2-2; no clear D. The CDR3 extends over 13 amino acids. Looked up from germline, CDR1 is SGHAT and CDR2 is FQNNGV. Trimming removed 5 bases at V and 2 bases at J, with 6 bases between. The CDR3, as DNA: TGTGCCAGCAGCAGCCAAAACACCGGGGAGCTGTTTTTT. Its protein product is CASSSQNTGELFF.

This chain uses TRBV19 with TRBJ1-2; D perhaps matches TRBD1 (6 bases). This CDR3 comprises 14 residues. CDR1 is LNHDA, CDR2 SQIVND, per germline (reference sequence). The germline V and J ends were trimmed by 5 bases and 5 bases, with 15 bases remaining between them. CDR3 residues: CASSAQTGSYGYTF. The CDR3 DNA follows: TGTGCCAGTAGTGCTCAGACAGGTTCTTATGGCTACACCTTC. The full variable domain, in which reference TRBV19 and TRBJ1-2 provide the parts outside the CDR3, is DGGITQSPKYLFRKEGQNVTLSCEQNLNHDAMYWYRQDPGQGLRLIYYSQIVNDFQKGDIAEGYSVSREKKESFPLTVTSAQKNPTAFYLCASSAQTGSYGYTFGSGTRLTVV.